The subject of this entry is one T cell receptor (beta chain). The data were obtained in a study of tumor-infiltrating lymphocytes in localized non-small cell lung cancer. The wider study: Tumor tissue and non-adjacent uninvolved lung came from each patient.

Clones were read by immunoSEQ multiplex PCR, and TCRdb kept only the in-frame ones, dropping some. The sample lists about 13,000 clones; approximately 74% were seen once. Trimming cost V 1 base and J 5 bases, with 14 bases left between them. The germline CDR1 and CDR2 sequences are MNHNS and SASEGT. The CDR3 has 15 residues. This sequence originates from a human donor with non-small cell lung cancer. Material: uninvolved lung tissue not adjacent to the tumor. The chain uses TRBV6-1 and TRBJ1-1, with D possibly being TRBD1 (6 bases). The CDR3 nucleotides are TGTGCCAGCAGTGAAGGCAGGGGTATGGGGACTGAAGCTTTCTTT. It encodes CASSEGRGMGTEAFF.